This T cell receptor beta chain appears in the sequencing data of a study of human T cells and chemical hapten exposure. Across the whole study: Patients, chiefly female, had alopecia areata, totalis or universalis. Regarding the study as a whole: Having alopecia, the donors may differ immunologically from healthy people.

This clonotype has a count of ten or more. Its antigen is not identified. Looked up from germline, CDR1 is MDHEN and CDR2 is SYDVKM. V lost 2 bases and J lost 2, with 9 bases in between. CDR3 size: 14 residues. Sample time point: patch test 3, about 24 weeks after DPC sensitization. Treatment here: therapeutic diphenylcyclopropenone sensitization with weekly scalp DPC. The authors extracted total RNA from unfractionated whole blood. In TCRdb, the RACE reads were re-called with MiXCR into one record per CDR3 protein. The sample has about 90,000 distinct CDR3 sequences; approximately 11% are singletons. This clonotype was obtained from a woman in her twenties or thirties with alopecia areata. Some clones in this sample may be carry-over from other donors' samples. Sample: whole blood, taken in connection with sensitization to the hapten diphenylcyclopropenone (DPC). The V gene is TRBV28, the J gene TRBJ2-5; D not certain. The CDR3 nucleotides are TGTGCCAGCAGTTTAAGGCTGCTACAAGAGACCCAGTACTTC. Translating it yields CASSLRLLQETQYF.